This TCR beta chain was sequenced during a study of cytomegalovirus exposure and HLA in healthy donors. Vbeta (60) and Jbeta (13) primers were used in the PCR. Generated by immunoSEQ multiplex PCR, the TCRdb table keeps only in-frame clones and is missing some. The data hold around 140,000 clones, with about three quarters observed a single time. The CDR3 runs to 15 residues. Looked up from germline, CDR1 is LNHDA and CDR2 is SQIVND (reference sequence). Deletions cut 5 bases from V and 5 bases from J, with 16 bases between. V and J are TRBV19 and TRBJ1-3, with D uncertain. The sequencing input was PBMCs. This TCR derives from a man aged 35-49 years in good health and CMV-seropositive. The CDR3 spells CASSPQHGGRNTIYF. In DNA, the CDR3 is TGTGCCAGTAGTCCACAGCATGGAGGTAGAAACACCATATATTTT.